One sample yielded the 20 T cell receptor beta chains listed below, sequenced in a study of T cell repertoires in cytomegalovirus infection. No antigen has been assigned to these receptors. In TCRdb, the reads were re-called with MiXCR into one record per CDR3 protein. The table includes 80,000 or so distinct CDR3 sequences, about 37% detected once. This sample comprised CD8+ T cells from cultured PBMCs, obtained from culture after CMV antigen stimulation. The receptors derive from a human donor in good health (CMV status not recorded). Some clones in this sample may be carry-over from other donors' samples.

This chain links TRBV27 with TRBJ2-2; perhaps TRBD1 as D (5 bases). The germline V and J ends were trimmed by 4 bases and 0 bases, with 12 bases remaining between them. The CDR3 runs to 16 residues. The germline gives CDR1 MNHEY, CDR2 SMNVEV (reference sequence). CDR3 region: CASSSPRDANTGELFF. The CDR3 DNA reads TGTGCCAGCAGTTCCCCCAGGGATGCGAACACCGGGGAGCTGTTTTTT.

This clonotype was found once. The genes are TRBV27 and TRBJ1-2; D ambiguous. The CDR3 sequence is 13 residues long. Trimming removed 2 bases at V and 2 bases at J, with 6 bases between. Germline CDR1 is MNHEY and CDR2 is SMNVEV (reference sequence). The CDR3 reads CASSLSRNYGYTF. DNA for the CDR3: TGTGCCAGCAGTTTAAGCAGGAACTATGGCTACACCTTC.

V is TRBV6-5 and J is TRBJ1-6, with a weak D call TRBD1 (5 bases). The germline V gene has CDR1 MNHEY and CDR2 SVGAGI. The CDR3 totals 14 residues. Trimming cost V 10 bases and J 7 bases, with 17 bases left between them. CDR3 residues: CATSGRFLNSPLHF. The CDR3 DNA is TGTGCCACCTCGGGACGGTTTTTAAATTCACCCCTCCACTTT.

CDR3: CASSPRGAGVETQYF. The CDR3 DNA reads TGTGCCAGCAGCCCAAGGGGGGCGGGGGTTGAGACCCAGTACTTC. The rearrangement joins TRBV11-2 to TRBJ2-5, with D perhaps matching TRBD2 (7 bases). The V and J ends lost 5 bases and 5 bases respectively, with 18 bases between them. The CDR3 loop spans 15 amino acids. Germline CDR1 reads SGHAT; CDR2 reads FQNNGV. The variable domain in full, with the rest retrieved from reference TRBV11-2 and TRBJ2-5, is EAGVAQSPRYKIIEKRQSVAFWCNPISGHATLYWYQQILGQGPKLLIQFQNNGVVDDSQLPKDRFSAERLKGVDSTLKIQPAKLEDSAVYLCASSPRGAGVETQYFGPGTRLLVL.

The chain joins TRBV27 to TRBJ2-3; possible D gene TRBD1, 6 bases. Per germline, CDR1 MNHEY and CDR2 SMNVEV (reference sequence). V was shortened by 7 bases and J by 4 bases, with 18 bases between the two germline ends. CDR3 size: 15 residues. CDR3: CASTWAGPGADTQYF. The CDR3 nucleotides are TGTGCCAGCACCTGGGCAGGCCCAGGGGCAGATACGCAGTATTTT.

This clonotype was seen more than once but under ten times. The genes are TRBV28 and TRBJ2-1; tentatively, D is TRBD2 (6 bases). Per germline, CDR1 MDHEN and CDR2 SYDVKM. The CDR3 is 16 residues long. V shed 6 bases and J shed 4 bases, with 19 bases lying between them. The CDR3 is CASSPRTAGLYNEQFF. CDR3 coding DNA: TGTGCCAGCAGCCCCCGGACGGCGGGACTTTACAATGAGCAGTTCTTC.

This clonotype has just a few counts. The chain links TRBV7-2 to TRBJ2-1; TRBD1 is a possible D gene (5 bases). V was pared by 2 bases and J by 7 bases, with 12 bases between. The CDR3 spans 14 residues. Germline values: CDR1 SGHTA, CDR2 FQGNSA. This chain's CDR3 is CASSLLQASNEQFF. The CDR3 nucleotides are TGTGCCAGCAGCTTACTACAGGCTTCTAATGAGCAGTTCTTC.

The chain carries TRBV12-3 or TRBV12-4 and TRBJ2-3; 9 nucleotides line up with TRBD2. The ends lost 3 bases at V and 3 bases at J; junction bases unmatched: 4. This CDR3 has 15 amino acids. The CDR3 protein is CASSFSGSRTDTQYF. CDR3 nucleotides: TGTGCCAGCAGTTTTAGCGGGAGTCGGACAGATACGCAGTATTTT.

Here the CDR3 DNA reads TGTGCCAGCAGGTTGAGCGGGGGGGCCGGCAATGAGCAGTTCTTC. It specifies CASRLSGGAGNEQFF. The chain carries TRBV6-5 and TRBJ2-1; 10 bases match TRBD2. CDR1 MNHEY and CDR2 SVGAGI come from the germline V gene. The CDR3 consists of 15 residues. Trimming cost V 6 bases and J 6 bases; bases outside gene matches: 8.

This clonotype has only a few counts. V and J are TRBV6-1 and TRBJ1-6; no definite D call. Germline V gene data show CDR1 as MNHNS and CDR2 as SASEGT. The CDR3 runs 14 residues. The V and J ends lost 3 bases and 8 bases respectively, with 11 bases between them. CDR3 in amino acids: CASSDFWMDSPLHF. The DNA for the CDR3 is TGTGCCAGCAGTGACTTCTGGATGGATTCACCCCTCCACTTT.

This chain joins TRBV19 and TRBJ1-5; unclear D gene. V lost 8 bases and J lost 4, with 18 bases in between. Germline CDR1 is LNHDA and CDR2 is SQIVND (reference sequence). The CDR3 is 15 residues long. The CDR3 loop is CASHISWARNQPQHF. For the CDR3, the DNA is TGTGCCAGTCACATATCGTGGGCCAGAAATCAGCCCCAGCATTTT.

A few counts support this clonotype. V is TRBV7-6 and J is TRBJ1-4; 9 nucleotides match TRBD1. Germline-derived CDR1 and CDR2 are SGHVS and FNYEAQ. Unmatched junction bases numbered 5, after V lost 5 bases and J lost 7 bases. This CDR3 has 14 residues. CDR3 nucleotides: TGTGCCAGCAGCCCGACAGGGGGGGGTGAAAAACTGTTTTTT. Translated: CASSPTGGGEKLFF.

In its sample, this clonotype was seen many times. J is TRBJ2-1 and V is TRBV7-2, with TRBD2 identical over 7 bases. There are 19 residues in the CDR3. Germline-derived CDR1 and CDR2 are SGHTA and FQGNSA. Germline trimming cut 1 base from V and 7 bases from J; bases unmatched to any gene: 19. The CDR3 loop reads CASSLVPVFMSAGVNEQFF. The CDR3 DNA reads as TGTGCCAGCAGCTTAGTTCCGGTATTCATGTCGGCGGGGGTGAATGAGCAGTTCTTC.

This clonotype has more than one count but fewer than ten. The CDR3 DNA follows: TGTGCCAGCGGTACAGGGGGAGCTTTTAGAAACATTCAGTACTTC. It is translated as CASGTGGAFRNIQYF. This chain links TRBV27 with TRBJ2-4, with 8 positions matching TRBD1. The CDR3 consists of 15 residues. Trimming removed 8 bases from V and 6 bases from J; junction bases left unmatched: 12. Per the germline V gene, CDR1 is MNHEY and CDR2 is SMNVEV (reference sequence).

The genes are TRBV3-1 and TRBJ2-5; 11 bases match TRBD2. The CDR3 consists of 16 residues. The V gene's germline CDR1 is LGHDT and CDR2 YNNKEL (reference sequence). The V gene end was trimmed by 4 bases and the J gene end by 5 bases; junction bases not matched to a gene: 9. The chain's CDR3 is CASSPAGLAVMETQYF. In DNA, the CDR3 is TGTGCCAGCAGCCCCGCGGGACTAGCGGTTATGGAGACCCAGTACTTC.

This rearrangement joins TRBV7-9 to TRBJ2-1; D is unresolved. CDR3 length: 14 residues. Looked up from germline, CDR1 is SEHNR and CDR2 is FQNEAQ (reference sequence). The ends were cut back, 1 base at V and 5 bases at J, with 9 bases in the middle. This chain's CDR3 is CASSLVGRNNEQFF. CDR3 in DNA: TGTGCCAGCAGCTTAGTTGGACGAAACAATGAGCAGTTCTTC.

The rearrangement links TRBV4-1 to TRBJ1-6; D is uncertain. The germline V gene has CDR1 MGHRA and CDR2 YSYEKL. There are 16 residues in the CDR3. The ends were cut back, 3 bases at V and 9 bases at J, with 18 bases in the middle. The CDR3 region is CASSQEPTPLGSPLHF. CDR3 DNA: TGCGCCAGCAGCCAGGAACCGACCCCACTGGGTTCACCCCTCCACTTT.

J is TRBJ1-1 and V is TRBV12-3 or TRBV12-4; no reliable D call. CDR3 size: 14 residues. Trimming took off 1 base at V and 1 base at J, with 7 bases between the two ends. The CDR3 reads CASSLGVGNTEAFF. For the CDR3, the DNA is TGTGCCAGCAGTTTAGGTGTAGGGAACACTGAAGCTTTCTTT.

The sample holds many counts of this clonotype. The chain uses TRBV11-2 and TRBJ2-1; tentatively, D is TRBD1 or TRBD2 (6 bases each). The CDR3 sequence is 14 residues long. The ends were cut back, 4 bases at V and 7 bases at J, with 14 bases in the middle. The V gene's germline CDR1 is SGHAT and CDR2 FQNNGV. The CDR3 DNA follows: TGTGCCAGCAGCTGGGGGGCGGGGATTAATGAGCAGTTCTTC. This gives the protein CASSWGAGINEQFF.

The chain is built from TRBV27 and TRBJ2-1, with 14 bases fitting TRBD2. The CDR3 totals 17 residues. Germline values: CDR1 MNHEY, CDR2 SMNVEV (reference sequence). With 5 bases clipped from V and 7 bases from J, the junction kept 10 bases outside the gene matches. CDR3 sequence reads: CASSTPGTSGGMNEQFF. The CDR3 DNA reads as TGTGCCAGCAGTACGCCCGGGACTAGCGGGGGAATGAATGAGCAGTTCTTC.